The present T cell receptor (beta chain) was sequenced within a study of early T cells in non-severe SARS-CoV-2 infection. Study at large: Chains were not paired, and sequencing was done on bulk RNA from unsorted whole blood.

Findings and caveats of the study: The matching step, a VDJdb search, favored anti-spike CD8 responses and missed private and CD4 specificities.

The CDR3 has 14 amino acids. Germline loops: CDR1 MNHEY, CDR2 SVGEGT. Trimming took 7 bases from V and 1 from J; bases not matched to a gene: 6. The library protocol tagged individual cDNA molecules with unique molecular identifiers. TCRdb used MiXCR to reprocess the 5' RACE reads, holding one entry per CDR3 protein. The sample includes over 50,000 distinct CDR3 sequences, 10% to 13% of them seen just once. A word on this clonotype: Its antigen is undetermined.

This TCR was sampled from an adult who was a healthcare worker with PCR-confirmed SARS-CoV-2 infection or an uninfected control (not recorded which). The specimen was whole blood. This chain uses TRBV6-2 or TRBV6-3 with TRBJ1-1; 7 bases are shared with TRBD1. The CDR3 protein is CASNPQGTNTEAFF. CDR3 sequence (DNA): TGTGCCAGCAACCCACAGGGGACGAACACTGAAGCTTTCTTT.